The 6 T cell receptor beta chains in this list originate from one sample, sequenced in a study of blood T cell repertoires in COVID-19. The method was immunoSEQ multiplex PCR; TCRdb's version includes in-frame clones alone and lacks a portion of them. The sample carries approximately 250,000 clones, around 88% recorded once. Material: PBMCs or T cells enriched from blood (not recorded which). The receptors here all came from a woman aged 40 to 50 with acute COVID-19.

This clone was observed once. The chain carries TRBV6-5 and TRBJ1-1; D not resolved. This CDR3 spans 13 amino acids. CDR1 is MNHEY, CDR2 SVGAGI, per germline. The V end lost 1 base, the J end lost 4 bases, and 7 bases lay between the germline ends. The CDR3 spells CASSYYEGTEAFF. The DNA of the CDR3 is TGTGCCAGCAGTTACTATGAGGGCACTGAAGCTTTCTTT.

This clone was detected only a few times. This chain connects TRBV11-2 to TRBJ1-1, with D possibly TRBD1 on 6 matching bases. CDR3 length equals 16 residues. V dropped 6 bases and J dropped 7 bases, with 24 bases sitting between them. The germline CDR1 and CDR2 sequences are SGHAT and FQNNGV. The CDR3 protein is CASRPTMPGADNEAFF. CDR3 nucleotide sequence: TGTGCCAGCAGGCCGACCATGCCAGGGGCCGACAATGAAGCTTTCTTT.

The J gene is TRBJ2-1, the V gene TRBV28; no definite D call. Germline CDR1 MDHEN, CDR2 SYDVKM. V was shortened by 1 base and J by 2 bases, with 6 bases between the two germline ends. The CDR3 totals 14 residues. CDR3 DNA: TGTGCCAGCAGTTTATCATCGGCCTACAATGAGCAGTTCTTC. As protein: CASSLSSAYNEQFF.

This clone has ten or more counts. The chain combines TRBV27 with TRBJ1-5, with D possibly being TRBD1 (5 bases). Germline CDR1 and CDR2: MNHEY and SMNVEV (reference sequence). The CDR3 sequence is 12 residues long. With 6 bases removed from V and 5 bases from J, the gap between germline ends came to 8 bases. In DNA form, the CDR3 reads TGTGCCAGCAGGACAGCTTATCAGCCCCAGCATTTT. Translating it yields CASRTAYQPQHF.

The rearrangement joins TRBV13 to TRBJ1-1; TRBD1 aligns across 8 bases. Germline lookup yields CDR1 PRHDT and CDR2 FYEKMQ (reference sequence). This CDR3 is built from 18 residues. J gave up 5 bases and V 3 bases, and 17 bases lay outside the gene matches. DNA for the CDR3: TGTGCCAGCAGCTTTCGAATAGTCGCATGGACAGGGAGGACTGAAGCTTTCTTT. Protein: CASSFRIVAWTGRTEAFF.

A few counts support this clone. The chain is built from TRBV7-3 and TRBJ2-1; 9 bases agree with TRBD1. V lost 4 bases and J lost 7; bases outside the gene matches: 5. There are 14 residues in the CDR3. CDR1 is SGHTA and CDR2 is FQGTGA in the germline V gene. CDR3 protein: CASSYPGQGNEQFF. The DNA for the CDR3 is TGTGCCAGCAGCTATCCGGGACAGGGTAATGAGCAGTTCTTC.